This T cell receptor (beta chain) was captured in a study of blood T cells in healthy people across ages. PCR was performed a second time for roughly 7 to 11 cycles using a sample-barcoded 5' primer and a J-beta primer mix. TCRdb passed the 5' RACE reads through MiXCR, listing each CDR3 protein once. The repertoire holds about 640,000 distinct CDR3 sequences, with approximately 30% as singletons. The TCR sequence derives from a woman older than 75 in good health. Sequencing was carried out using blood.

CDR3 residues: CASSSTSQETQYF. DNA for the CDR3: TGCGCCAGCAGCTCTACTAGCCAAGAGACCCAGTACTTC. The chain is built from TRBV5-1 and TRBJ2-5; TRBD2 is a possible D gene (5 bases). Germline assignment: CDR1 SGHRS and CDR2 YFSETQ. The CDR3 spans 13 residues. V lost 3 bases and J 1 base, leaving 7 bases between the germline ends.